The clone carrying this T cell receptor beta chain was observed a handful of times. This entry belongs to a study of T cells in Graves' hyperthyroidism and ophthalmopathy. In making diagnoses, clinical symptoms, serum thyroxine and TRAb, thyroid ultrasound and orbital computed tomography were all used. There were TCR beta CDR3 regions amplified from RNA transcripts. The TCR CDR3 first-round RT-PCR relied on the HTBI primer set. TCRdb recomputed calls from the multiplex PCR reads with MiXCR, one row per CDR3 protein. Here the sample spans around 200,000 distinct CDR3 sequences, over 15% being singletons. The TCR sequence derives from a woman aged 50 to 60 with Graves' hyperthyroidism. The specimen was blood.

In DNA, the CDR3 is TGTGCCAGTAGTATGGGGACTTATCAAGAGACCCAGTACTTC. The encoded protein is CASSMGTYQETQYF. This sequence joins TRBV19 and TRBJ2-5; perhaps TRBD2 as D (6 bases). Germline CDR1 and CDR2: LNHDA and SQIVND (reference sequence). Trimming left V 3 bases short and J 2 bases short, with 10 bases between. CDR3 size: 14 residues.